The TCR beta chain under discussion was sequenced for a study of cytomegalovirus exposure and HLA in healthy donors. PCR involved 60 Vbeta and 13 Jbeta primers. This table comes from immunoSEQ multiplex PCR, and its TCRdb copy is limited to in-frame clones, with some not included. This table has around 130,000 clones, around 77% appearing once. CDR1 is SEHNR, CDR2 FQNEAQ, per germline (reference sequence). The CDR3 extends over 14 amino acids. Trimming left V 10 bases short and J 1 base short, with 14 bases between. J is TRBJ1-5 and V is TRBV7-9, with a weak D call TRBD1 (5 bases). Source material: PBMCs. The receptor was derived from a man between 25 and 39 years old in good health and CMV-seronegative. As DNA, the CDR3 is TGTGCCACGGACGGGGGAGGGAGCAATCAGCCCCAGCATTTT. It translates to CATDGGGSNQPQHF.